This T cell receptor beta chain came from a study of graft-versus-host responses after intestinal transplantation. The V gene lost 2 bases and the J gene lost 2 bases, with 7 bases spanning the gap. Germline V gene lookup returns CDR1 KGHSH and CDR2 LQKENI. The CDR3 has 14 amino acids. Profiled with immunoSEQ multiplex PCR; TCRdb holds only in-frame clones, not every one. In the table there are about 5,500 clones, about 31% of which are singletons. This TCR was recovered from a human patient who was an organ donor for intestinal transplantation. The specimen was alloreactive CD4+ T cells from a mixed lymphocyte reaction culture, collected before transplantation. The subset denotes: CFSE-low proliferating T cells sorted from roughly 6-day pre-transplant mixed lymphocyte reaction (GvH or HvG direction). This chain links TRBV18 with TRBJ1-3; no definite D call. The CDR3 region has the DNA TGTGCCAGCTCACCATGGGAACCTGGAAACACCATATATTTT. Encoded protein: CASSPWEPGNTIYF.